This note documents a single T cell receptor beta chain sequence. The repertoire was sequenced with immunoSEQ multiplex PCR; TCRdb's copy has only in-frame clones and lacks some. The sample holds 65,000 to 80,000 clones, 82% seen once. This sample was included in a study of blood T cell repertoires in COVID-19. After removal of 6 bases from V and 1 base from J, the junction contained 7 bases not matched to a gene. Per the germline V gene, CDR1 is MNHNY and CDR2 is SVGAGI (reference sequence). This CDR3 region has 16 residues. The chain is built from TRBV6-6 and TRBJ2-4, with TRBD2 identical over 9 bases. This clonotype originated in a man in his fifties with acute or convalescent COVID-19. The sample consisted of peripheral blood. The CDR3 here is CASRVSGGSAKNIQYF. The CDR3 nucleotides are TGTGCCAGCAGAGTTAGCGGGGGCTCCGCCAAAAACATTCAGTACTTC.